The sequence of this T cell receptor beta chain was determined in a study of blood T cell repertoires in COVID-19. Study information: Acute and convalescent COVID-19 samples came from the United States, Italy and Spain.

Using immunoSEQ multiplex PCR, the repertoire was profiled, and TCRdb retains in-frame clones only, with some absent. This sample has 230,000 or so clones, with over 75% found just once. The germline CDR1 and CDR2 sequences are KGHDR and SFDVKD. V was shortened by 4 bases and J by 10 bases, with 34 bases between the two germline ends. The CDR3 loop spans 20 amino acids. This clonotype originated in a human donor in a cohort sampled during active COVID-19. The rearrangement uses TRBV24-1 and TRBJ2-1, with D perhaps being TRBD1 or TRBD2 (9 bases each). Sequencing was done on a sample of peripheral blood. The DNA of the CDR3 is TGTGCCACCAGTGAAGTACCGGGACAGGGCAGCGGCGGGAGGGCCAAAGAGCAGTTCTTC. This gives the protein CATSEVPGQGSGGRAKEQFF.